The clone carrying this T cell receptor beta chain was picked up a small number of times. Its antigen is still unknown. Constant-segment primers served in 5'RACE that generated TCR alpha and TCR beta cDNA libraries bearing sample barcodes and UMIs. TCRdb reprocessed the 5' RACE reads with MiXCR, giving one entry per CDR3 protein. The sample contains 450,000 or so distinct CDR3 sequences, roughly 23% of which appear only once. Trimming stripped 1 base from V and 5 bases from J, with 20 bases between. Germline values: CDR1 SGHDN, CDR2 FVKESK. CDR3 length equals 17 residues. This entry belongs to a study of T-cell memory formation after mild COVID-19. Whole-study results and caveats: Contracting CD8+ clones were enriched in EMRA, CD4+ mainly in CM and EM. The SARS-CoV-2 specificity of second-wave clones reaching peak at day 37 remained unverified. Clones shrinking between day 15 and 85 showed a balanced CD4/CD8 split, and those that grew later tilted toward CD4+.

Sequencing was performed on PBMCs or a T cell subset sorted from them (not recorded which). The source of this sequence is an adult woman who had mild COVID-19 (a few samples of this study predate the infection). Cell type and time point are not known. V gene TRBV14 combines with J gene TRBJ2-5, with a weak D call TRBD2 (5 bases). CDR3 amino acids: CASSQGSFRGRSETQYF. CDR3 sequence (DNA): TGTGCCAGCAGCCAAGGTAGTTTCCGGGGAAGGTCGGAGACCCAGTACTTC.